The present entry profiles one T cell receptor beta chain with its context. These data belong to a study of blood T cell repertoires in COVID-19. For the study at large: PBMCs, B-cell-depleted T cells, or T cells provided the cDNA or gDNA that made up the material.

Here immunoSEQ multiplex PCR was the method, and the copy in TCRdb shows in-frame clones only, minus some. The sample carries more than 95,000 clones, approximately 80% recorded once. J lost 4 bases, V lost 3 bases, and 3 bases had no gene match. This CDR3 contains 14 residues. Germline V gene data show CDR1 as GTSNPN and CDR2 as SVGIG (reference sequence). Material for sequencing was peripheral blood. The chain employs TRBV30 and TRBJ2-3; 11 bases are shared with TRBD2. This TCR was recovered from a man in his fifties or sixties with acute or convalescent COVID-19. CDR3 amino acids: CAWRTSGISDTQYF. CDR3 sequence (DNA): TGTGCCTGGAGGACTAGCGGGATTTCAGATACGCAGTATTTT.